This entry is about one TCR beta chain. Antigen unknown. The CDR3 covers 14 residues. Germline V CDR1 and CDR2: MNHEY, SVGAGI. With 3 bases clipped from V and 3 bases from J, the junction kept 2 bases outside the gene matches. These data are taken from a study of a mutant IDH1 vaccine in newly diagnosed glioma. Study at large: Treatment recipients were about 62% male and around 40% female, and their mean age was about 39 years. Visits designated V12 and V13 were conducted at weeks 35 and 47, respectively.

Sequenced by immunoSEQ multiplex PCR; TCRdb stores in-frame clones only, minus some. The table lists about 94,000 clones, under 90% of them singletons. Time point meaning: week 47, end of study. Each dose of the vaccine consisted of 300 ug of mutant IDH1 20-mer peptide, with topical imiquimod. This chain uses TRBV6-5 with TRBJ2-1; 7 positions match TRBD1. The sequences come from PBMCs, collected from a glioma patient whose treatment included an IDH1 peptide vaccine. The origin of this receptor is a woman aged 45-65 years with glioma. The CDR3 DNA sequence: TGTGCCAGCAGTTATGGGGACAGCTACAATGAGCAGTTCTTC. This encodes CASSYGDSYNEQFF.